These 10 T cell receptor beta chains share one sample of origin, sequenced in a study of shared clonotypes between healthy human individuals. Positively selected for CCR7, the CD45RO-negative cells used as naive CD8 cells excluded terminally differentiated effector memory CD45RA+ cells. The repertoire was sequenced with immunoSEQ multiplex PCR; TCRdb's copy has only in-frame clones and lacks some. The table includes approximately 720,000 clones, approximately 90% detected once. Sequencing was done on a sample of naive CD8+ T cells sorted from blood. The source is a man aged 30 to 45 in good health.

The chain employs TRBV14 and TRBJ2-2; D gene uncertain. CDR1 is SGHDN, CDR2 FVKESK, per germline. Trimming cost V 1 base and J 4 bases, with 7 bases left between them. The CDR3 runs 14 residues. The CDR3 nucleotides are TGTGCCAGCAGCCAAGTTTCTTCCACCGGGGAGCTGTTTTTT. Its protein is CASSQVSSTGELFF. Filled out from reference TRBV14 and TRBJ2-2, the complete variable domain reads EAGVTQFPSHSVIEKGQTVTLRCDPISGHDNLYWYRRVMGKEIKFLLHFVKESKQDESGMPNNRFLAERTGGTYSTLKVQPAELEDSGVYFCASSQVSSTGELFFGEGSRLTVL.

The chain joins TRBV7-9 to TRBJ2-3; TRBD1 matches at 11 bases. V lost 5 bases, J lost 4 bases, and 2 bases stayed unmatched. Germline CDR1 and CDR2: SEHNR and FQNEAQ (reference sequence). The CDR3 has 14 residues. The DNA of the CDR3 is TGTGCCAGCAGCCCGGGACAGGGGGCAGATACGCAGTATTTT. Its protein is CASSPGQGADTQYF.

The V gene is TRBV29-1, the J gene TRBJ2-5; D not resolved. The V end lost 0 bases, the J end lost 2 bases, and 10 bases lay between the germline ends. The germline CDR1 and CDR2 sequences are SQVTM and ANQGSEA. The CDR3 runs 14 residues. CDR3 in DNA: TGCAGCGTTGAAGATCTGGCAGAGCAAGAGACCCAGTACTTC. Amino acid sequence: CSVEDLAEQETQYF.

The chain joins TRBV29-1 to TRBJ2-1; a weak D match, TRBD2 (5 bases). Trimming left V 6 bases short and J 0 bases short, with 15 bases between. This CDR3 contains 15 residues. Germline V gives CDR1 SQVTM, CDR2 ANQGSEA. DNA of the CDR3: TGCAGCGTATCGGAGGACCACAACTCCTACAATGAGCAGTTCTTC. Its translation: CSVSEDHNSYNEQFF.

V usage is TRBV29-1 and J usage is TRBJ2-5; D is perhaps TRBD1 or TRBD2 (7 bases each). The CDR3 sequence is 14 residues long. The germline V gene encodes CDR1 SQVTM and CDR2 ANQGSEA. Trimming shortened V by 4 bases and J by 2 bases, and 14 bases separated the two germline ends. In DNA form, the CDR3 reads TGCAGCGTTGGGGGAGGGACAGAACAAGAGACCCAGTACTTC. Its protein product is CSVGGGTEQETQYF.

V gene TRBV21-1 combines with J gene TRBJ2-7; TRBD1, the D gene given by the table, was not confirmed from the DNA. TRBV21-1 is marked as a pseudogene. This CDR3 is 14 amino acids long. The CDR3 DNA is TGTGCCAGCAGCAAAGGACAGAAGACCTACGAGCAGTACTTC. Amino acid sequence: CASSKGQKTYEQYF.

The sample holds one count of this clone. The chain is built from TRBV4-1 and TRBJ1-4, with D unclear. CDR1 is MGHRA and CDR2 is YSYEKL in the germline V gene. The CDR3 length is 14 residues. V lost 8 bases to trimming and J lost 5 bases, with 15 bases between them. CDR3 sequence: CASLKSVSNEKLFF. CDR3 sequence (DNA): TGCGCCAGCCTAAAGTCGGTGAGCAATGAAAAACTGTTTTTT.

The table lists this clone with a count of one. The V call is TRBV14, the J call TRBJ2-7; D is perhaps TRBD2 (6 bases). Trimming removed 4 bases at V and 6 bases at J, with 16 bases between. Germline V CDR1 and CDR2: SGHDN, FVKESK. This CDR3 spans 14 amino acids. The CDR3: CASSPRDFLLEQYF. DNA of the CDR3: TGTGCCAGCAGCCCCCGGGACTTCCTGCTCGAGCAGTACTTC.

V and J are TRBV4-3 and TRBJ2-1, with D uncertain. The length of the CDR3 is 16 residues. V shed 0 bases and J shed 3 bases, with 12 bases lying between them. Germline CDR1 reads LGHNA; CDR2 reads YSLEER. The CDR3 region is CASSQDSSVSYNEQFF. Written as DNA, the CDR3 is TGCGCCAGCAGCCAAGACAGCAGCGTCAGCTACAATGAGCAGTTCTTC.

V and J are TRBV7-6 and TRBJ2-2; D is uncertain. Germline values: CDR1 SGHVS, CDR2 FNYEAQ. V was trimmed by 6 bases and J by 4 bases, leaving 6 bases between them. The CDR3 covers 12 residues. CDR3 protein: CASRPFTGELFF. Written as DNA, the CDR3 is TGTGCCAGCAGGCCTTTCACCGGGGAGCTGTTTTTT.